One and the same sample provided the 30 T cell receptor beta chains below, sequenced in a study of T cells after yellow fever vaccination. MiXCR was run by TCRdb on the 5' RACE reads, yielding one entry per CDR3 protein. The data show over 150,000 distinct CDR3 sequences, 6% to 7.5% seen once. The sample in question was CD4+ T cells sorted from PBMCs, obtained 5 days after the first yellow fever vaccination. These receptors were taken from a young man who received the YFV17D yellow fever vaccine.

This clonotype was observed at least ten times. The chain has TRBV5-6 and TRBJ2-5; 7 nucleotides agree with TRBD2. There are 13 residues in the CDR3. The V gene's germline CDR1 is SGHDT and CDR2 YYEEEE. J lost 0 bases, V lost 6 bases, and 2 bases had no gene match. The CDR3 sequence: CASNSGYQETQYF. The DNA of the CDR3 is TGTGCCAGCAATAGCGGGTACCAAGAGACCCAGTACTTC.

The V call is TRBV4-1, the J call TRBJ2-5; 7 positions agree with TRBD2. CDR3 length: 16 amino acids. Germline CDR1 MGHRA, CDR2 YSYEKL. The ends lost 0 bases at V and 3 bases at J; junction bases unmatched: 7. The CDR3 here is CASSQEEGSGKETQYF. CDR3 bases: TGCGCCAGCAGCCAAGAAGAAGGGAGCGGGAAAGAGACCCAGTACTTC.

This clonotype was observed at least ten times. This chain links TRBV6-5 with TRBJ1-1; TRBD1 is a possible D gene (5 bases). The CDR3 sequence is 13 residues long. V was cut by 0 bases and J by 4 bases, with 6 bases left in between. CDR1 and CDR2 from the germline V gene are MNHEY and SVGAGI. In nucleotides, the CDR3 is TGTGCCAGCAGTTACTCGGGGGGCACTGAAGCTTTCTTT. Amino acids: CASSYSGGTEAFF.

This clonotype came up a few times. The J gene is TRBJ2-7, the V gene TRBV1. TRBV1 has pseudogene status. The CDR3 is 12 amino acids. The CDR3, as DNA: TGCACCAGCAGCCATCAACCCTACGAGCAGTACGTC. Protein product: CTSSHQPYEQYV.

This clonotype was observed a handful of times. The gene calls are TRBV2 and TRBJ2-7; possibly TRBD1 for D (7 bases). This CDR3 spans 15 amino acids. V was cut by 4 bases and J by 1 base, with 14 bases left in between. Germline V lookup: CDR1 SNHLY, CDR2 FYNNEI. CDR3 nucleotide sequence: TGTGCCAGCAGTGTCGGGCAGGGGGGATCCTACGAGCAGTACTTC. The encoded protein is CASSVGQGGSYEQYF.

The table lists this clonotype with many counts. The V and J genes are TRBV29-1 and TRBJ2-3; TRBD2 might be the D (5 bases). In germline, CDR1 is SQVTM, CDR2 ANQGSEA. The CDR3 consists of 12 residues. Trimming left V 6 bases short and J 7 bases short, with 14 bases between. CDR3 region: CSVGYPGNTQYF. CDR3 DNA: TGCAGCGTGGGATACCCGGGGAATACGCAGTATTTT.

This clonotype appeared many times. The gene calls are TRBV11-2 and TRBJ2-1; 10 positions match TRBD1. The germline CDR1 and CDR2 sequences are SGHAT and FQNNGV. Unmatched junction bases numbered 13, after V lost 5 bases and J lost 3 bases. The CDR3 runs 18 residues. This CDR3 is CASSPLWDRGLFYNEQFF. DNA for the CDR3: TGTGCCAGCAGCCCTCTTTGGGACAGGGGACTTTTCTACAATGAGCAGTTCTTC.

This clonotype occurred many times. This sequence joins TRBV3-1 and TRBJ2-1; 10 bases map to TRBD1. CDR3 size: 15 residues. Germline V gene sequence: CDR1 LGHDT, CDR2 YNNKEL (reference sequence). The J segment lost 1 base and the V segment lost 3 bases, leaving 0 bases of the junction unmatched. The CDR3 nucleotides are TGTGCCAGCAGCCAGGGACAGGGGTCCTACAATGAGCAGTTCTTC. The encoded protein is CASSQGQGSYNEQFF.

This clonotype was counted ten times or more. V and J are TRBV7-9 and TRBJ2-1, with D tentatively TRBD1 or TRBD2 (6 bases each). Trimming cost V 5 bases and J 7 bases, with 9 bases left between them. The CDR3 extends over 12 amino acids. Germline-derived CDR1 and CDR2 are SEHNR and FQNEAQ (reference sequence). Written as DNA, the CDR3 is TGTGCCAGCAGCGGAGGGGGGAATGAGCAGTTCTTC. As protein: CASSGGGNEQFF.

This clonotype was recorded at least ten times. The chain uses TRBV29-1 and TRBJ2-1; 7 nucleotides line up with TRBD1. In germline, CDR1 is SQVTM, CDR2 ANQGSEA. The CDR3 is 16 residues long. V was pared by 6 bases and J by 2 bases, with 13 bases of the junction left unmatched. CDR3 loop: CSVFLQGSGAYNEQFF. Here the CDR3 DNA reads TGCAGCGTCTTCTTACAGGGGAGTGGGGCCTACAATGAGCAGTTCTTC.

This clonotype occurred many times. This chain uses TRBV18 with TRBJ2-1; D is perhaps TRBD1 or TRBD2 (5 bases each). V shed 5 bases and J shed 14 bases, with 16 bases lying between them. The germline gives CDR1 KGHSH, CDR2 LQKENI. The CDR3 spans 12 residues. The CDR3 DNA is TGTGCCAGCTCAACCGACTCCAGGGACGAGTTCTTC. Translation: CASSTDSRDEFF.

This clonotype was observed a few times. The chain has TRBV12-5 and TRBJ2-2; weak D call: TRBD2 (6 bases). V lost 6 bases and J lost 1, with 6 bases in between. The CDR3 runs 13 residues. CDR1 and CDR2 (germline): LGHNT, FRNRAP. CDR3 nucleotide sequence: TGTGCTAGTGGGGGGGGGAACACCGGGGAGCTGTTTTTT. Amino acid sequence: CASGGGNTGELFF.

Many counts were recorded for this clonotype. The rearrangement uses TRBV4-3 and TRBJ1-1; the D is unclear. Germline lookup yields CDR1 LGHNA and CDR2 YSLEER. The CDR3 length is 13 residues. With 7 bases removed from V and 4 bases from J, the gap between germline ends came to 13 bases. The DNA for the CDR3 is TGCGCCAGCACCCCGAGTTGGGGCACTGAAGCTTTCTTT. It specifies CASTPSWGTEAFF.

This clonotype was detected many times. The V and J genes are TRBV7-2 and TRBJ1-1; no definite D call. The germline CDR1 and CDR2 sequences are SGHTA and FQGNSA. This CDR3 has 14 amino acids. V was cut by 0 bases and J by 1 base, with 6 bases left in between. For the CDR3, the DNA is TGTGCCAGCAGCTTAGCGCGAGGGAACACTGAAGCTTTCTTT. As protein: CASSLARGNTEAFF.

This clonotype was detected many times. The gene calls are TRBV12-3 or TRBV12-4 and TRBJ1-6; weak D call: TRBD1 (5 bases). The V gene lost 6 bases and the J gene lost 9 bases, with 15 bases spanning the gap. CDR3 length: 14 residues. The CDR3 nucleotides are TGTGCCAGCAGCCGGGCAGGGCCTGGTTCACCCCTCCACTTT. It yields the protein CASSRAGPGSPLHF.

A few counts support this clonotype. V and J are TRBV5-1 and TRBJ2-5; D may be TRBD1 (6 bases). V was cut by 0 bases and J by 1 base, with 10 bases left in between. CDR3 size: 15 residues. The germline gives CDR1 SGHRS, CDR2 YFSETQ. DNA of the CDR3: TGCGCCAGCAGCTTGGCCGGGACATCCCAAGAGACCCAGTACTTC. The encoded protein is CASSLAGTSQETQYF. The full variable domain, rest sourced from reference TRBV5-1 and TRBJ2-5, is KAGVTQTPRYLIKTRGQQVTLSCSPISGHRSVSWYQQTPGQGLQFLFEYFSETQRNKGNFPGRFSGRQFSNSRSEMNVSTLELGDSALYLCASSLAGTSQETQYFGPGTRLLVL.

This clonotype was seen more than once but under ten times. The V call is TRBV7-2, the J call TRBJ2-3; D perhaps matches TRBD2 (6 bases). This CDR3 has 17 residues. CDR1 SGHTA and CDR2 FQGNSA come from the germline V gene. Trimming left V 2 bases short and J 4 bases short, with 19 bases between. The CDR3 protein is CASSLTRDSLGPDTQYF. The CDR3 region has the DNA TGTGCCAGCAGCTTAACACGGGACTCCCTAGGGCCAGATACGCAGTATTTT.

This clonotype was seen repeatedly, ten times or more. This chain connects TRBV5-1 to TRBJ2-2; D ambiguous. V lost 2 bases, J lost 2 bases, and 4 bases lay in between. The germline CDR1 and CDR2 sequences are SGHRS and YFSETQ. This CDR3 has 13 residues. CDR3 nucleotide sequence: TGCGCCAGCAGCTTAGGAAACACCGGGGAGCTGTTTTTT. It encodes CASSLGNTGELFF.

There are many counts of this clonotype. The rearrangement uses TRBV5-1 and TRBJ2-6; no firm D call. The CDR3 is made up of 15 amino acids. Trimming removed 2 bases at V and 0 bases at J, with 6 bases between. Per the germline V gene, CDR1 is SGHRS and CDR2 is YFSETQ. CDR3 amino acids: CASSLPVSGANVLTF. The CDR3 coding sequence is TGCGCCAGCAGCTTACCAGTCTCTGGGGCCAACGTCCTGACTTTC.

This clonotype was detected many times. This chain joins TRBV5-1 and TRBJ2-3; 10 bases align to TRBD1. The V gene end was trimmed by 5 bases and the J gene end by 5 bases; junction bases not matched to a gene: 11. CDR1 SGHRS and CDR2 YFSETQ come from the germline V gene. CDR3 size: 16 residues. Here the CDR3 reads CASRPSGTGAGDTQYF. The CDR3 DNA reads TGCGCCAGCAGACCCTCCGGGACAGGGGCCGGAGATACGCAGTATTTT.

This clonotype has a count of ten or more. J is TRBJ2-3 and V is TRBV24-1; 8 bases align to TRBD1. The CDR3 sequence is 15 residues long. Germline-derived CDR1 and CDR2 are KGHDR and SFDVKD. The V and J ends lost 2 bases and 2 bases, in that order; junction bases with no gene match: 2. CDR3 nucleotide sequence: TGTGCCACCAGTGATTCGCAGGGGGCCACAGATACGCAGTATTTT. Translation gives CATSDSQGATDTQYF.

This clonotype was counted many times. The chain couples TRBV5-1 to TRBJ2-1; 8 bases are shared with TRBD1. Germline V gene sequence: CDR1 SGHRS, CDR2 YFSETQ. CDR3 size: 15 residues. The V segment lost 2 bases and the J segment 7 bases; nucleotides outside the gene matches: 8. Here the CDR3 DNA reads TGCGCCAGCAGCTTATTCCAGGGGGCGGGTAATGAGCAGTTCTTC. This gives the protein CASSLFQGAGNEQFF.

This clonotype was found many times. J is TRBJ2-7 and V is TRBV18; 7 positions match TRBD1. After removal of 3 bases from V and 5 bases from J, the junction contained 4 bases not matched to a gene. The CDR3 runs 13 residues. Germline CDR1 reads KGHSH; CDR2 reads LQKENI. The CDR3 DNA sequence: TGTGCCAGCTCACCGGACAGGTACCACGAGCAGTACGTC. It encodes CASSPDRYHEQYV.

V is TRBV25-1 and J is TRBJ1-2, with 7 positions matching TRBD1. The germline gives CDR1 MGHDK, CDR2 SYGVNS. The CDR3 covers 19 residues. V lost 6 bases and J lost 9; bases outside the gene matches: 28. CDR3 region: CASSGPLGTDAAETLSYTF. The CDR3 bases are TGTGCCAGCAGCGGCCCCCTCGGGACAGATGCCGCAGAGACTTTGAGCTACACCTTC.

V gene TRBV20-1 combines with J gene TRBJ2-5; D unresolved. The CDR3 contains 12 residues. In germline, CDR1 is DFQATT, CDR2 SNEGSKA (reference sequence). V was clipped by 2 bases and J by 2 bases, with 6 bases between them. The CDR3 loop reads CSARQDQETQYF. In nucleotides, the CDR3 is TGCAGTGCTAGACAGGATCAAGAGACCCAGTACTTC.

This clonotype was observed a few times. The chain couples TRBV5-1 to TRBJ2-3, with 16 bases matching TRBD2. V shed 1 base and J 4 bases; nucleotides not matched to a gene: 3. Per germline, CDR1 SGHRS and CDR2 YFSETQ. The CDR3 is 17 amino acids. CDR3 sequence (DNA): TGCGCCAGCAGCTTGAAAGGGACTAGCGGGGGGGCAGATACGCAGTATTTT. As protein: CASSLKGTSGGADTQYF.

The J gene is TRBJ2-1, the V gene TRBV6-2 or TRBV6-3, with 7 bases aligning to TRBD1. V lost 4 bases, J lost 6 bases, and 9 bases stayed unmatched. This CDR3 region has 15 residues. Per the germline V gene, CDR1 is MNHEY and CDR2 is SVGEGT. The CDR3 protein is CASSSHLTGRNEQFF. The CDR3 DNA sequence: TGTGCCAGCAGTTCCCACCTGACAGGGCGCAATGAGCAGTTCTTC.

The chain joins TRBV18 to TRBJ1-4; D gene ambiguous. Germline values: CDR1 KGHSH, CDR2 LQKENI. This CDR3 is 14 amino acids long. V lost 3 bases and J 8 bases, leaving 13 bases between the germline ends. CDR3 in amino acids: CASSPRGVEEKLFF. DNA of the CDR3: TGTGCCAGCTCACCTCGCGGGGTTGAGGAAAAACTGTTTTTT.

This clonotype was seen a handful of times. This chain uses TRBV7-8 with TRBJ1-1; D unclear. There are 13 residues in the CDR3. Trimming shortened V by 1 base and J by 7 bases, and 10 bases separated the two germline ends. Looked up from germline, CDR1 is SGHVS and CDR2 is FQNEAQ. CDR3 nucleotides: TGTGCCAGCAGCTTAGATCGAAGACGTGAAGCTTTCTTT. This gives the protein CASSLDRRREAFF.

The sample holds many counts of this clonotype. This rearrangement joins TRBV11-2 to TRBJ1-5, with D maybe TRBD1 (5 bases). This CDR3 spans 14 amino acids. Germline CDR1 reads SGHAT; CDR2 reads FQNNGV. V lost 1 base and J 4 bases, leaving 8 bases between the germline ends. DNA of the CDR3: TGTGCCAGCAGCTTAGGGGGCAGAAATCAGCCCCAGCATTTT. This codes for CASSLGGRNQPQHF.